These 3 T cell receptor beta chains were sequenced from one sample in a study of shared T cell receptors in the human thymus. Sequenced by immunoSEQ multiplex PCR; TCRdb stores in-frame clones only, minus some. The sample holds hundreds of thousands of clones; over 75% are singletons and the top ten take under 0.01%. The sample also formed part of further work on human thymus T cells.

The sample was thymocytes. These receptors were taken from a boy in the first two years of life with a congenital heart defect.

The gene calls are TRBV2 and TRBJ2-7, with 10 bases matching TRBD1. CDR3 length: 8 amino acids. Germline-derived CDR1 and CDR2 are SNHLY and FYNNEI. CDR3 bases: TGTGCCAGCGGACAGGGGGGGGTC. This gives the protein CASGQGGV.

The chain employs TRBV7-9 and TRBJ2-1; TRBD1 agrees at 7 bases. J gave up 9 bases and V 6 bases, and 8 bases lay outside the gene matches. CDR1 is SEHNR, CDR2 FQNEAQ, per germline (reference sequence). The CDR3 totals 13 residues. CDR3: CASSFQGGVEQFF. The CDR3 region has the DNA TGTGCCAGCAGTTTTCAAGGGGGCGTTGAGCAGTTCTTC.

The J gene is TRBJ2-3, the V gene TRBV7-9; tentatively, D is TRBD2 (5 bases). Trimming cost V 6 bases and J 4 bases, with 17 bases left between them. This CDR3 has 15 residues. Germline values: CDR1 SEHNR, CDR2 FQNEAQ (reference sequence). CDR3 coding DNA: TGTGCCAGCAGTCCAACAGCCGGAGGATCAGATACGCAGTATTTT. Translated, it gives CASSPTAGGSDTQYF.